This T cell receptor beta chain was identified in a study of T cells in Graves' hyperthyroidism and ophthalmopathy. Findings and limits, study-wide: In blood, most of the thyroid clonotypes expanded above 0.001 were also present.

What was amplified from RNA transcripts were TCR beta CDR3 regions. An initial round of RT-PCR targeting the TCR CDR3 relied on the HTBI primer set. Each CDR3 protein is one row after TCRdb ran MiXCR on the multiplex PCR reads. The sample consists of around 500,000 distinct CDR3 sequences, 12% to 15% of them appearing once. No ophthalmopathy progression within 18 months constituted stable Graves' hyperthyroidism. Those with hyperthyroidism were 18 to 65 years old, newly diagnosed, and ill for under 2 months. The PBMCs were taken from under 12 ml of fresh peripheral blood. This clonotype has ten or more counts. Its matching antigen is unknown. The TCR was taken from a woman in her 40s with Graves' hyperthyroidism. Sequencing was performed on blood.

This CDR3 reads CASSQGQPYEQYF. The CDR3 DNA follows: TGTGCCAGCAGCCAAGGGCAGCCCTACGAGCAGTACTTC. The chain employs TRBV14 and TRBJ2-7, with unresolved D. The CDR3 contains 13 residues. Germline CDR1 is SGHDN and CDR2 is FVKESK. The V gene lost 1 base and the J gene lost 2 bases, with 6 bases spanning the gap.